This is a list of T cell receptor beta chains from one sample in a study of blood T cell repertoires in COVID-19. Clones were read by immunoSEQ multiplex PCR, and TCRdb kept only the in-frame ones, dropping some. The data show 50,000 to 80,000 clones, around 73% seen once. Sequencing used peripheral blood. The origin of the receptors is a man between 60 and 75 years old with COVID-19, enrolled during active disease. CDR3s include the opening cysteine and the closing phenylalanine or tryptophan. The D gene is left open where the match is weak. Clone size is not always given. Where it is, it says once, few, many or a class for expanded clones.

length | size | J | V | D | DNA | CDR3
13 | once | TRBJ2-5 | TRBV21-1 | - | TGTGCCAGCACCTCAGGGCCAAGGGAGACCCAGTACTTC | CASTSGPRETQYF
16 | once | TRBJ2-1 | TRBV7-9 | TRBD1 | TGTGCCAGCAGCCATAAGACAGGGTTGCCCCACAATGAGCAGTTCTTC | CASSHKTGLPHNEQFF
13 | - | TRBJ2-2 | TRBV6-6 | - | TGTGCCACCAGGGGCCCTAACACCGGGGAGCTGTTTTTT | CATRGPNTGELFF
13 | - | TRBJ2-1 | TRBV11-2 | TRBD2 | TGTGCCAGCAGCTCCTCAACTAGCGGGACGCAGTTCTTC | CASSSSTSGTQFF
15 | - | TRBJ2-3 | TRBV4-2 | - | TGTGCCAGCAGCCAAGTAGCCGTCGTCGGTAGTACGCAGTATTTT | CASSQVAVVGSTQYF
15 | few | TRBJ2-5 | TRBV9 | - | TGTGCCAGCAGCGTAGGGGCTAGCCCCCAAGAGACCCAGTACTTC | CASSVGASPQETQYF
12 | - | TRBJ2-5 | TRBV21-1 | - | TGTGCCAGAGGACAGGAACAAGAGACCCAGTACTTC | CARGQEQETQYF
12 | - | TRBJ1-1 | TRBV10-3 | - | TGTGCCGGAAGGGGCACCAACACTGAAGCTTTCTTT | CAGRGTNTEAFF
15 | - | TRBJ2-2 | TRBV12-5 | - | TGTGCTAGTGGTCCCCTGGACAGCGGCTCCGGGGAGCTGTTTTTT | CASGPLDSGSGELFF
14 | - | TRBJ2-2 | TRBV6-5 | - | TGTGCCAGCAGTTACTCGCTAGCCTCCGGGGAGCTGTTTTTT | CASSYSLASGELFF
14 | - | TRBJ2-7 | TRBV28 | TRBD2 | TGTGCCAGCAGTTACCCGGGGGGGACCTACGAGCAGTACTTC | CASSYPGGTYEQYF
15 | - | TRBJ2-7 | TRBV5-6 | TRBD2 | TGTGCCAGCAGCTTGGTGCGGGGGGCGGAGGTGGAGCAGTACTTC | CASSLVRGAEVEQYF
16 | - | TRBJ2-7 | TRBV12-1 | - | TGTGCCAGCAGCTTTACGGGACTACAGGATGGCTACGAGCAGTACTTC | CASSFTGLQDGYEQYF
13 | few | TRBJ2-5 | TRBV10-2 | TRBD1 | TGCGCCAGCAGGAGGGGACAGCAGGAGACCCAGTACTTC | CASRRGQQETQYF
15 | - | TRBJ2-4 | TRBV5-1 | - | TGTGCCAGCAGCTTGGCCGGTCCGGCCAAAAACATTCAGTACTTC | CASSLAGPAKNIQYF
15 | once | TRBJ2-7 | TRBV7-9 | TRBD2 | TGTGCCAGCAGCTATCTAGGGGCGGGAGTATTCGAGCAGTACTTC | CASSYLGAGVFEQYF
13 | - | TRBJ2-3 | TRBV27 | - | TGTGCCAGCCGCTTACAGGGCACAGATACGCAGTATTTT | CASRLQGTDTQYF
15 | - | TRBJ1-1 | TRBV21-1 | - | TGTGCCAGCAGCAAAAAGGGGGGGCGGAACACTGAAGCTTTCTTT | CASSKKGGRNTEAFF
17 | - | TRBJ2-4 | TRBV3-1/TRBV3-2 | - | TGTGCCAGCAGCCGTGAATCTGTCGGACTGGCCAAAAACATTCAGTACTTC | CASSRESVGLAKNIQYF
12 | - | TRBJ1-3 | TRBV29-1 | TRBD1 | TGCAGCGGCGGGACAGCAGGAAACACCATATATTTT | CSGGTAGNTIYF
14 | - | TRBJ1-5 | TRBV28 | - | TGTGCCACCATCTATTCCTCGGGAAACCAGCCCCAGCATTTT | CATIYSSGNQPQHF
13 | - | TRBJ2-3 | TRBV27 | TRBD2 | TGTGCCAGCAGTCGAGCTCGGACTAGTTCCCCTTTTTTT | CASSRARTSSPFF
13 | - | TRBJ1-1 | TRBV5-1 | - | TGCGCCAGCTCCCTTCAGTGGAACACTGAAGCTTTCTTT | CASSLQWNTEAFF
16 | many | TRBJ2-1 | TRBV11-1 | TRBD2 | TGTGCCAGCAGCTTAAGGCTAGCGGGAGACTTCGGTGAGCAGTTCTTC | CASSLRLAGDFGEQFF
16 | - | TRBJ1-5 | TRBV18 | TRBD1 | TGTGCCAGCTCACCTGGTGCGGACAGGGTGGATCAGCCCCAGCATTTT | CASSPGADRVDQPQHF
12 | - | TRBJ1-1 | TRBV30 | - | TGTGCCTGGAGTCGGACAAACACTGAAGCTTTCTTT | CAWSRTNTEAFF
13 | - | TRBJ2-2 | TRBV12-3/TRBV12-4 | - | TGTGCCAGCAGTCTGAGGCCAAACGGGGAGCTGTTTTTT | CASSLRPNGELFF
12 | - | TRBJ2-7 | TRBV7-9 | - | TGTGCCAGCAGCTTTGCGGGCTACGAGCAGTACTTC | CASSFAGYEQYF
16 | - | TRBJ2-2 | TRBV30 | - | TGTGCCTGGAGAAAATGGGCGGACAGCCACACCGGGGAGCTGTTTTTT | CAWRKWADSHTGELFF
14 | few | TRBJ1-1 | TRBV30 | - | TGTGCCTGGGATTCGTGGGGAGGGGACACTGAAGCTTTCTTT | CAWDSWGGDTEAFF
15 | - | TRBJ2-2 | TRBV10-3 | - | TGTGCCATCAGTGAGTCGTCAGGGAACACCGGGGAGCTGTTTTTT | CAISESSGNTGELFF
13 | few | TRBJ2-2 | TRBV5-1 | - | TGCGCCAGCAGAAGGGACTACACCGGGGAGCTGTTTTTT | CASRRDYTGELFF
14 | - | TRBJ2-1 | TRBV2 | TRBD1 | TGTGCCAGCAGTGAACAGGGACAGATCAATGAGCAGTTCTTC | CASSEQGQINEQFF